Listed below are T cell receptor beta chains from one sample, sequenced in a study of brain metastases from non-small cell lung cancer. The assay was immunoSEQ multiplex PCR, and TCRdb's table has in-frame clones only and misses some. Among roughly 4,000 clones listed, roughly 80% were seen once. The sequenced sample was primary lung tumor tissue. The source of these receptors is a donor at least 40 years old with non-small cell lung cancer. Each CDR3 is given with its conserved first and last residue. Each record gives: clone size, D gene, V gene, J gene, CDR3 protein, CDR3 DNA. A D gene is named only where the DNA matches it firmly. Size is stated for part of the rows, as once, few or many counts, or as a class when the clone is expanded.

clone size: -; D gene: -; V gene: TRBV6-1; J gene: TRBJ1-6; CDR3 protein: CASSATTGTYSYNSPLHF; CDR3 DNA: TGTGCCAGCAGTGCAACTACTGGAACCTACTCCTATAATTCACCCCTCCACTTT
clone size: -; D gene: -; V gene: TRBV10-1; J gene: TRBJ2-6; CDR3 protein: CASSESGANVLTF; CDR3 DNA: TGCGCCAGCAGTGAGTCTGGGGCCAACGTCCTGACTTTC
clone size: -; D gene: -; V gene: TRBV27; J gene: TRBJ1-6; CDR3 protein: CASREARDAFHSPLHF; CDR3 DNA: TGTGCCAGCAGGGAAGCCCGGGACGCCTTTCATTCACCCCTCCACTTT
clone size: -; D gene: TRBD1; V gene: TRBV14; J gene: TRBJ1-6; CDR3 protein: CASSPRDRPSALHF; CDR3 DNA: TGTGCCAGCAGCCCCCGGGACAGGCCCTCAGCCCTCCACTTT
clone size: -; D gene: -; V gene: TRBV29-1; J gene: TRBJ1-2; CDR3 protein: CSVARGEAYGYTF; CDR3 DNA: TGCAGCGTTGCCCGGGGGGAAGCCTATGGCTACACCTTC
clone size: -; D gene: -; V gene: TRBV28; J gene: TRBJ1-2; CDR3 protein: CASTTETTYTF; CDR3 DNA: TGTGCCAGCACAACCGAAACAACCTACACCTTC
clone size: -; D gene: TRBD1; V gene: TRBV6-5; J gene: TRBJ1-5; CDR3 protein: CASSLGTGLNQPQHF; CDR3 DNA: TGTGCCAGCAGTCTTGGGACAGGGCTCAATCAGCCCCAGCATTTT
clone size: -; D gene: -; V gene: TRBV7-2; J gene: TRBJ1-4; CDR3 protein: CASSLLGIGEKLFF; CDR3 DNA: TGTGCCAGCAGCTTACTGGGGATAGGTGAAAAACTGTTTTTT
clone size: -; D gene: -; V gene: TRBV6-1; J gene: TRBJ1-1; CDR3 protein: CASSERWETEAFF; CDR3 DNA: TGTGCCAGCAGTGAACGATGGGAAACTGAAGCTTTCTTT
clone size: once; D gene: TRBD1; V gene: TRBV5-5; J gene: TRBJ1-4; CDR3 protein: CASSYVPGQGMFEKLFF; CDR3 DNA: TGTGCCAGCAGCTACGTCCCGGGACAGGGAATGTTCGAAAAACTGTTTTTT
clone size: -; D gene: TRBD1; V gene: TRBV7-2; J gene: TRBJ1-1; CDR3 protein: CASSLVDRGTEAFF; CDR3 DNA: TGTGCCAGCAGCTTAGTTGACAGGGGGACTGAAGCTTTCTTT
clone size: -; D gene: TRBD2; V gene: TRBV6-4; J gene: TRBJ2-3; CDR3 protein: CASSELAEGLYTQYF; CDR3 DNA: TGTGCCAGCAGTGAACTAGCGGAGGGGCTTTATACGCAGTATTTT
clone size: -; D gene: -; V gene: TRBV6-2/TRBV6-3; J gene: TRBJ2-1; CDR3 protein: CASSPGHEQFF; CDR3 DNA: TGTGCCAGCAGCCCCGGGCACGAGCAGTTCTTC
clone size: -; D gene: TRBD2; V gene: TRBV9; J gene: TRBJ2-2; CDR3 protein: CASSVGRGGHTGELFF; CDR3 DNA: TGTGCCAGCAGCGTAGGTCGGGGGGGCCACACCGGGGAGCTGTTTTTT
clone size: few; D gene: -; V gene: TRBV4-3; J gene: TRBJ1-1; CDR3 protein: CASSQDGAGFKSEAFF; CDR3 DNA: TGCGCCAGCAGCCAAGATGGGGCAGGGTTCAAATCTGAAGCTTTCTTT
clone size: -; D gene: -; V gene: TRBV30; J gene: TRBJ1-5; CDR3 protein: CAWSQGRGQPQHF; CDR3 DNA: TGTGCCTGGTCACAGGGAAGGGGACAGCCCCAGCATTTT
clone size: few; D gene: -; V gene: TRBV7-2; J gene: TRBJ1-2; CDR3 protein: CASSQPRPDYGYTF; CDR3 DNA: TGTGCCAGCAGCCAGCCCCGCCCAGACTATGGCTACACCTTC
clone size: -; D gene: TRBD1; V gene: TRBV4-1; J gene: TRBJ2-3; CDR3 protein: CASSQLLSTGTGEFTDTQYF; CDR3 DNA: TGCGCCAGCAGCCAGCTCCTATCGACCGGGACAGGTGAATTCACAGATACGCAGTATTTT
clone size: -; D gene: -; V gene: TRBV5-5; J gene: TRBJ2-5; CDR3 protein: CASSLVEWAETQYF; CDR3 DNA: TGTGCCAGCAGCTTAGTGGAGTGGGCGGAGACCCAGTACTTC
clone size: -; D gene: -; V gene: TRBV7-2; J gene: TRBJ1-2; CDR3 protein: CASSPDGGTYGYTF; CDR3 DNA: TGTGCCAGCAGCCCAGATGGGGGAACCTATGGCTACACCTTC
clone size: -; D gene: TRBD1; V gene: TRBV6-6; J gene: TRBJ1-1; CDR3 protein: CASSLLSGQGPGAFF; CDR3 DNA: TGTGCCAGCAGTTTGTTATCGGGACAGGGCCCTGGGGCTTTCTTT
clone size: -; D gene: TRBD1; V gene: TRBV4-3; J gene: TRBJ1-2; CDR3 protein: CASSQAPGTANYGYTF; CDR3 DNA: TGCGCCAGCAGCCAAGCACCTGGGACAGCTAACTATGGCTACACCTTC
clone size: -; D gene: TRBD1; V gene: TRBV10-1; J gene: TRBJ2-5; CDR3 protein: CASSESGGKTQYF; CDR3 DNA: TGCGCCAGCAGTGAGTCAGGGGGCAAGACCCAGTACTTC
clone size: -; D gene: -; V gene: TRBV5-1; J gene: TRBJ1-1; CDR3 protein: CASSLWTANEAFF; CDR3 DNA: TGCGCCAGCAGCTTGTGGACGGCCAATGAAGCTTTCTTT
clone size: -; D gene: -; V gene: TRBV19; J gene: TRBJ1-4; CDR3 protein: CASRQASNEKLFF; CDR3 DNA: TGTGCCAGTAGGCAGGCATCTAATGAAAAACTATTTTTT
clone size: -; D gene: TRBD1; V gene: TRBV19; J gene: TRBJ1-2; CDR3 protein: CASSYRGDDGYTF; CDR3 DNA: TGTGCCAGTAGTTACAGGGGTGACGATGGCTACACCTTC
clone size: once; D gene: -; V gene: TRBV7-2; J gene: TRBJ1-6; CDR3 protein: CASSSPGFNSPLHF; CDR3 DNA: TGTGCCAGCAGCTCGCCGGGTTTTAATTCACCCCTCCACTTT
clone size: -; D gene: -; V gene: TRBV12-3/TRBV12-4; J gene: TRBJ1-5; CDR3 protein: CASRPSLNQPQHF; CDR3 DNA: TGTGCCAGCAGGCCTTCCCTTAATCAGCCCCAGCATTTT
clone size: -; D gene: -; V gene: TRBV9; J gene: TRBJ2-3; CDR3 protein: CASSVRWGDTDTQYF; CDR3 DNA: TGTGCCAGCAGCGTACGGTGGGGGGACACAGATACGCAGTATTTT